The clone carrying this TCR beta chain was counted between two and nine times. As yet, its antigen is unknown. The data were taken from a study of beta chain features in type 1 diabetes. Investigators reverse transcribed all isolated RNA, so they sequenced expressed TCRB transcripts. The repertoire was sequenced with immunoSEQ multiplex PCR; TCRdb's copy has only in-frame clones and lacks some. The sample contains roughly 400,000 clones, roughly 16% of which appear only once. Regarding the study as a whole: Moderate but significant shortening of TCRB CDR3s was recorded in all four CD4+ subsets from Type 1 diabetes patients.

The collection from each donor was one heparinised blood draw averaging approximately 110 mL. Markers CD45RO/CCR7/CD25/CD127/CD95/CD27 served to sort CD4+ naive, central memory, regulatory and stem cell-like memory cells. Sequenced sample: naive CD4+ T cells from blood. This TCR was recovered from a woman in her late teens or twenties in good health.

CDR3 coding DNA: TGCGCCAGCAGCCCGGTAGCGGGAGCAGATACGCAGTATTTT. Translation: CASSPVAGADTQYF. The chain employs TRBV5-1 and TRBJ2-3; 9 positions match TRBD2. The CDR3 spans 14 residues. Germline values: CDR1 SGHRS, CDR2 YFSETQ. V was clipped by 4 bases and J by 4 bases; unmatched bases: 4.